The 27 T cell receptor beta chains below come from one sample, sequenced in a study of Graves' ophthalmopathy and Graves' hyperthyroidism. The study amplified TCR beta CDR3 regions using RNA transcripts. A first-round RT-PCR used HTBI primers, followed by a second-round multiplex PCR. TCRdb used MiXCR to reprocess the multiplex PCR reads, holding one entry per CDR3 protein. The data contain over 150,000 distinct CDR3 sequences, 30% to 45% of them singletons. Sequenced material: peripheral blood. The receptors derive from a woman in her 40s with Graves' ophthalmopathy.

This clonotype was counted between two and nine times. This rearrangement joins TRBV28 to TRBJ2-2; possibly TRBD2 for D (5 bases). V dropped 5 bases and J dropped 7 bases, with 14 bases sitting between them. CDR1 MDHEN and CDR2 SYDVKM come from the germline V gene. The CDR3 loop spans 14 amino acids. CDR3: CASSPDSSGGELFF. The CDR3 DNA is TGTGCCAGCAGTCCGGACTCGTCCGGCGGGGAGCTGTTTTTT.

The CDR3 protein is CASMQSYGYTF. The CDR3 DNA is TGTGCCAGCATGCAGTCGTATGGCTACACCTTC. The V call is TRBV6-1, the J call TRBJ1-2; D is unresolved. This CDR3 comprises 11 residues. Trimming stripped 7 bases from V and 5 bases from J, with 8 bases between. Germline CDR1 is MNHNS and CDR2 is SASEGT.

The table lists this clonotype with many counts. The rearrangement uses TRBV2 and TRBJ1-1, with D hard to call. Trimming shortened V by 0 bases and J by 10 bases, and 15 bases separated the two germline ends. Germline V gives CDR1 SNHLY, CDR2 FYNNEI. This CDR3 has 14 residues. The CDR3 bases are TGTGCCAGCAGTGAAGCGCTTCTAGTGACTAGAGCTTTCTTT. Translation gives CASSEALLVTRAFF.

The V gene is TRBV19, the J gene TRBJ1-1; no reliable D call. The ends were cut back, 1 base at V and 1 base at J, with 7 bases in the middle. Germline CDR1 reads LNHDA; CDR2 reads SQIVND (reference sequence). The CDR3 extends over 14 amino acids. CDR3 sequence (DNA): TGTGCCAGTAGTATAGTTCGAGGGAACACTGAAGCTTTCTTT. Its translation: CASSIVRGNTEAFF.

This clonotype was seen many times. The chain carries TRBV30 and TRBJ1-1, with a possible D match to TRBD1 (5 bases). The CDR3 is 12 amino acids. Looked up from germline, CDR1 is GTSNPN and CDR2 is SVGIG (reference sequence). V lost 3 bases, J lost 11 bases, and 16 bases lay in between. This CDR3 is CAWSTGRLRAFF. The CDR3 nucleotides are TGTGCCTGGAGCACAGGCCGGTTACGGGCTTTCTTT.

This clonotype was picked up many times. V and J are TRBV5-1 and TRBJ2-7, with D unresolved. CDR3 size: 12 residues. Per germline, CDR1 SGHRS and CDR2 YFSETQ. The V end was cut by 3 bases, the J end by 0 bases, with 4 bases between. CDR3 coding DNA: TGCGCCAGCAGCTCAGACTCCTACGAGCAGTACTTC. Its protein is CASSSDSYEQYF.

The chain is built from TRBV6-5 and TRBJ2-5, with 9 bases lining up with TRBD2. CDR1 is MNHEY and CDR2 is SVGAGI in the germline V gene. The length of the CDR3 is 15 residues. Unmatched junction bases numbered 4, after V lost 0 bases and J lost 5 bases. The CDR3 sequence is CASSYSPSGIETQYF. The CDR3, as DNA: TGTGCCAGCAGTTACTCGCCTAGCGGGATTGAGACCCAGTACTTC.

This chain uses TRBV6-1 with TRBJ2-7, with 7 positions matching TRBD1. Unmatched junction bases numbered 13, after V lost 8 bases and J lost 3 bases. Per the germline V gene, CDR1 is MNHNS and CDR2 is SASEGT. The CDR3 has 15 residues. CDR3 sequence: CASEISRQGGYEQYF. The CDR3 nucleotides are TGTGCCAGCGAAATCTCACGACAGGGTGGCTACGAGCAGTACTTC.

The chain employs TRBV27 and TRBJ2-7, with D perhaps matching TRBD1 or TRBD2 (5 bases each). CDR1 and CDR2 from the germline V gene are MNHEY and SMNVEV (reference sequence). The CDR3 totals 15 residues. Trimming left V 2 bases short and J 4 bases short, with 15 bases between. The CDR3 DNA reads TGTGCCAGCAGTTTAAAACCTTCCGAGGGGTACGAGCAGTACTTC. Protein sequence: CASSLKPSEGYEQYF.

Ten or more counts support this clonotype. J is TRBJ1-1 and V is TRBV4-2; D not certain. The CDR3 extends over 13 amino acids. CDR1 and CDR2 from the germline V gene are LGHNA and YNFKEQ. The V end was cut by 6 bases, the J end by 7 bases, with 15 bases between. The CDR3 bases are TGTGCCAGCAGGTTAGGAAACCTCGTTGAAGCTTTCTTT. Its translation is CASRLGNLVEAFF.

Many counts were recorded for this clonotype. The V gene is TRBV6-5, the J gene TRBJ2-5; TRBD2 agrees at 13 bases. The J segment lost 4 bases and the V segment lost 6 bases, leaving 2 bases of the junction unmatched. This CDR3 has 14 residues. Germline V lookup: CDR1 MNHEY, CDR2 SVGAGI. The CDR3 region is CASRLAGGRETQYF. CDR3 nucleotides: TGTGCCAGCAGACTAGCGGGGGGGCGAGAGACCCAGTACTTC.

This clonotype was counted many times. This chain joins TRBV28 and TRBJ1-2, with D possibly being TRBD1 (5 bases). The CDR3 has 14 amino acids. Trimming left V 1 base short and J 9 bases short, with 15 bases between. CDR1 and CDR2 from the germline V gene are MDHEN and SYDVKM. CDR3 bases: TGTGCCAGCAGTTTATCGACCGGGACCTTCAGCTACACCTTC. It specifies CASSLSTGTFSYTF.

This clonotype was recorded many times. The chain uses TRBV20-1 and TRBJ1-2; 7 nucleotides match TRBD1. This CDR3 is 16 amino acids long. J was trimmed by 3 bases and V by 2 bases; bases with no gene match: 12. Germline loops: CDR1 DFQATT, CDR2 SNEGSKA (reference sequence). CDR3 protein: CSARPRLTGPDYGYTF. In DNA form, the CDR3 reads TGCAGTGCTAGACCTAGGTTGACAGGGCCGGACTATGGCTACACCTTC.

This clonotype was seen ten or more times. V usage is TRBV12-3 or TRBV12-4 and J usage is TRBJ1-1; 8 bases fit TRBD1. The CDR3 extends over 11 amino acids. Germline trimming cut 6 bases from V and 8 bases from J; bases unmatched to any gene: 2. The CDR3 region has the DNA TGTGCCAGCAGACGGGACAGGGAAGCTTTCTTT. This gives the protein CASRRDREAFF.

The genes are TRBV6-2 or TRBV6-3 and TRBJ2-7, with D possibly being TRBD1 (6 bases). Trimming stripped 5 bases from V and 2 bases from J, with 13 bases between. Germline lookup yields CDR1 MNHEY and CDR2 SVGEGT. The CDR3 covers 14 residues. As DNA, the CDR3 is TGTGCCAGCAGTAAGGGGGAAATCGCCTACGAGCAGTACTTC. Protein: CASSKGEIAYEQYF.

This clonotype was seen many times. DNA of the CDR3: TGTGCCAGCACCCCGGGACAGGGGGCCACCGGGGAGCTGTTTTTT. Translated: CASTPGQGATGELFF. The chain uses TRBV2 and TRBJ2-2; 12 bases map to TRBD1. Germline values: CDR1 SNHLY, CDR2 FYNNEI. The ends lost 7 bases at V and 4 bases at J; junction bases unmatched: 4. CDR3 length equals 15 residues.

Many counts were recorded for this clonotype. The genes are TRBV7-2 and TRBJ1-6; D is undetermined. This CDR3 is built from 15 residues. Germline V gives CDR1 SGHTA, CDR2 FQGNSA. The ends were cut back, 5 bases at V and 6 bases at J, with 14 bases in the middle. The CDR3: CASSRNSGVNSPLHF. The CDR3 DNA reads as TGTGCCAGCAGCCGCAACAGTGGGGTTAATTCACCCCTCCACTTT.

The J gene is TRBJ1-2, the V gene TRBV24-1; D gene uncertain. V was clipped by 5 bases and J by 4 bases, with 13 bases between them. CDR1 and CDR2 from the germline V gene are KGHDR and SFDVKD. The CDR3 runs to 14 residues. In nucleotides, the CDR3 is TGTGCCACCAGTGCGGAAGGTCGCGCCTATGGCTACACCTTC. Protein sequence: CATSAEGRAYGYTF.

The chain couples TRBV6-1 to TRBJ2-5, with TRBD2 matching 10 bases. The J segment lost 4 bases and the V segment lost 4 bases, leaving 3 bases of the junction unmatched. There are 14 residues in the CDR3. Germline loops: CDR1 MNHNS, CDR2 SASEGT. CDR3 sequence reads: CASSGAGGLETQYF. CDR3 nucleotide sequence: TGTGCCAGCAGTGGAGCGGGAGGGTTAGAGACCCAGTACTTC.

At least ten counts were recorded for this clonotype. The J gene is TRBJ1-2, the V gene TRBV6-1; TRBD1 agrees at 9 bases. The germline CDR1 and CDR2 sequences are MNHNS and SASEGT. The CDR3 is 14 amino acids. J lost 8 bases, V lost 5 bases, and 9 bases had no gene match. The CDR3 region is CASSSMGQGGGYTF. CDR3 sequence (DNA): TGTGCCAGCAGTAGCATGGGACAGGGAGGCGGCTACACCTTC.

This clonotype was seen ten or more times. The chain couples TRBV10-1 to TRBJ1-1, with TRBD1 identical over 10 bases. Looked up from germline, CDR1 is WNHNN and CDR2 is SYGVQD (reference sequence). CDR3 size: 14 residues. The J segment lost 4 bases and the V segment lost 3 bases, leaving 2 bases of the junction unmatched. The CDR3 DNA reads TGCGCCAGCAGTGACGGGACAGGGGTCACTGAAGCTTTCTTT. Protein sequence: CASSDGTGVTEAFF.

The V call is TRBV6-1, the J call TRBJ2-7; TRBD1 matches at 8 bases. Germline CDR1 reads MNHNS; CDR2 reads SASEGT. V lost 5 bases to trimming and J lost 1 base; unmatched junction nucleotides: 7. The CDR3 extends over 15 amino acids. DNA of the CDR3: TGTGCCAGCAGTCTGACAGGGGAAGGGTCCTACGAGCAGTACTTC. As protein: CASSLTGEGSYEQYF.

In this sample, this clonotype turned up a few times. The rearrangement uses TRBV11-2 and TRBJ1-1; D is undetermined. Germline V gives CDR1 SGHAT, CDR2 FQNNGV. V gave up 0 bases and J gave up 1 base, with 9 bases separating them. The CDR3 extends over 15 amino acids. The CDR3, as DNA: TGTGCCAGCAGCTTAGAAGGGAAATCGAACACTGAAGCTTTCTTT. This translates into CASSLEGKSNTEAFF.

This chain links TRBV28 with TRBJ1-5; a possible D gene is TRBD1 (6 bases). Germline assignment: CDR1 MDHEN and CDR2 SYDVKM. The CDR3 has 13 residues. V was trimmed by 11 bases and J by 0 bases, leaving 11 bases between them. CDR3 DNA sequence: TGTGCCGGTAGGGGGGGTAGCAATCAGCCCCAGCATTTT. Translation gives CAGRGGSNQPQHF.

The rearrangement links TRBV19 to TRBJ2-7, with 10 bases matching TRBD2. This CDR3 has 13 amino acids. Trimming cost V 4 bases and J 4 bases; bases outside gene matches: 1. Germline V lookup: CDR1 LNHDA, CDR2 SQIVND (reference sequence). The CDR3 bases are TGTGCCAGTAGTAAGGGACTAGCGTACGAGCAGTACTTC. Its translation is CASSKGLAYEQYF.

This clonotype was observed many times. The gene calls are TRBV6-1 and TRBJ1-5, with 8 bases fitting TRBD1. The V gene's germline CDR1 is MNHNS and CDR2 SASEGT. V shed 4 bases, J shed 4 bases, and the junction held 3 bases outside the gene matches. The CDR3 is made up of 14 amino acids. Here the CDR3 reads CASSVDRGNQPQHF. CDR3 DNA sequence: TGTGCCAGCAGTGTCGACAGGGGTAATCAGCCCCAGCATTTT.

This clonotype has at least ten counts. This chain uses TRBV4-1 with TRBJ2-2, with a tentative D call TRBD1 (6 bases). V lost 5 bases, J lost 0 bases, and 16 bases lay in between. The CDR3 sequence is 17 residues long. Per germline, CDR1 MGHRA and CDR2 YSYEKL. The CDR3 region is CASSYYAGTPNTGELFF. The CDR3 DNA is TGCGCCAGCAGCTATTACGCCGGGACACCGAACACCGGGGAGCTGTTTTTT.